This T cell receptor beta chain stems from a study of CXCR4 blockade with PD-1 therapy in pancreatic cancer. Study findings and constraints: More frequent amino acid clones had more nucleotide rearrangements, suggesting convergent selection.

For this clone: What it binds is unknown.

The CDR3 covers 14 residues. With V trimmed by 9 bases and J by 2 bases, 6 bases remained unmatched. CDR1 is LNHDA, CDR2 SQIVND, per germline (reference sequence). Assay used: immunoSEQ multiplex PCR; TCRdb lists only in-frame clones, some missing. The repertoire has 3,600 or so clones, 35% to 45% of them found once; the top ten carry around 16%. The sequence came from a human donor with pancreatic ductal adenocarcinoma. The source material was tumor tissue. The chain combines TRBV19 with TRBJ1-2; 10 bases fit TRBD1. CDR3 loop: CASRWGQGNYGYTF. The CDR3 DNA is TGTGCCAGCCGGTGGGGACAGGGGAACTATGGCTACACCTTC.